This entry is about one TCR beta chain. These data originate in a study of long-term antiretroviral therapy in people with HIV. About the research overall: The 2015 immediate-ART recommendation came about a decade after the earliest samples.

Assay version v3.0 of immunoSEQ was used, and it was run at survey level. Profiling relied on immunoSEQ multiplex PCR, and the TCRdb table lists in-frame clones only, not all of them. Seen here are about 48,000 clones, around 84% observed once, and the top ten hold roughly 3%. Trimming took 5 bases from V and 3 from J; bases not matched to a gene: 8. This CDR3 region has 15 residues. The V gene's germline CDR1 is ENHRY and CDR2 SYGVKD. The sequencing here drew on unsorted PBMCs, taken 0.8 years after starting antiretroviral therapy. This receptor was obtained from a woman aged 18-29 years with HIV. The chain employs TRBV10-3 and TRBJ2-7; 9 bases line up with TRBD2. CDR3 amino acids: CAISFSGSGFYEQYF. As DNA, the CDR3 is TGTGCCATCAGTTTTAGCGGGAGTGGGTTCTACGAGCAGTACTTC.